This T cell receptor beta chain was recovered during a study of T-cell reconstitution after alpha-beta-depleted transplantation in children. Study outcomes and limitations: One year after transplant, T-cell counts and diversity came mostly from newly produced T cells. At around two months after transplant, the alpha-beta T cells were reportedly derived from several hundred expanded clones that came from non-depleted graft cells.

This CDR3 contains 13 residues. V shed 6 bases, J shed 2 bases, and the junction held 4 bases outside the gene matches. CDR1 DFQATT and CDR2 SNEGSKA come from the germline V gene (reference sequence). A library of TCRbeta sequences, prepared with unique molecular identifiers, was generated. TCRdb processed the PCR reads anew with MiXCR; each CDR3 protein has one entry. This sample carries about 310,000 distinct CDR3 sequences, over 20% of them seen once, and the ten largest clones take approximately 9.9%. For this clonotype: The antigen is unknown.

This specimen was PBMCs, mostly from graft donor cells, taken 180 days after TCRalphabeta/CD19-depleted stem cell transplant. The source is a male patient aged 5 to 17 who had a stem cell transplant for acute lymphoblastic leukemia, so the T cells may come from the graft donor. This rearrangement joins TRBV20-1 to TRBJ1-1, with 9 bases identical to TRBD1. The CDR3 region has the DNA TGCAGTGCCTGGACAGGGGCTAACACTGAAGCTTTCTTT. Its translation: CSAWTGANTEAFF.